Below, 28 T cell receptor beta chains from the same sample are listed, as sequenced in a study of shared clonotypes between healthy human individuals. The table came from immunoSEQ multiplex PCR; TCRdb's copy has only in-frame clones and leaves some out. The sample lists some 2.4 million clones; roughly 93% were seen once. Sequencing was performed on naive CD4+ T cells from PBMCs. Indicated subset: CD45RA+ positively selected. The receptor set was obtained from a man aged 18-30 years in good health. Some clones in this sample may be carry-over from other donors' samples.

The rearrangement joins TRBV7-6 to TRBJ2-5, with 7 bases lining up with TRBD2. V gave up 5 bases and J gave up 11 bases; unmatched junction bases: 17. Germline V lookup: CDR1 SGHVS, CDR2 FNYEAQ. The CDR3 is 15 amino acids. CDR3 region: CASSPREGRSIEQYF. For the CDR3, the DNA is TGTGCCAGCAGCCCCAGGGAGGGGAGGTCTATAGAGCAGTACTTC.

This chain uses TRBV5-5 with TRBJ2-6; the D is unclear. This CDR3 has 15 residues. The V gene's germline CDR1 is SGHKS and CDR2 YYEKEE (reference sequence). The V end lost 5 bases, the J end lost 0 bases, and 9 bases lay between the germline ends. The CDR3 DNA follows: TGTGCCAGCAGGGTGCAGAACTCTGGGGCCAACGTCCTGACTTTC. Protein sequence: CASRVQNSGANVLTF.

Remarks on this clone: This sample also contains other DNA sequences that code for the same CDR3. The V call is TRBV29-1, the J call TRBJ2-7; D ambiguous. Trimming stripped 4 bases from V and 0 bases from J, with 7 bases between. Germline V gene sequence: CDR1 SQVTM, CDR2 ANQGSEA. The CDR3 covers 12 residues. CDR3 protein: CSVAGSSYEQYF. The CDR3 region has the DNA TGCAGCGTTGCGGGCAGCTCCTACGAGCAGTACTTC.

The V and J genes are TRBV5-1 and TRBJ2-3; tentatively, D is TRBD2 (5 bases). The CDR3 has 16 amino acids. The germline V gene has CDR1 SGHRS and CDR2 YFSETQ. V lost 4 bases, J lost 2 bases, and 17 bases lay in between. Written as DNA, the CDR3 is TGCGCCAGCAGCCGCGGAGCGGAGATGATCACAGATACGCAGTATTTT. It yields the protein CASSRGAEMITDTQYF.

The chain's CDR3 is CASSGRDKKNIQYF. As DNA, the CDR3 is TGTGCCAGCAGCGGCCGGGACAAGAAAAACATTCAGTACTTC. The chain links TRBV5-4 to TRBJ2-4, with D tentatively TRBD1 (6 bases). CDR3 size: 14 residues. V lost 4 bases and J 4 bases, leaving 12 bases between the germline ends. Germline lookup yields CDR1 SGHNT and CDR2 YYREEE (reference sequence).

This clone has more than one count but fewer than ten. The rearrangement joins TRBV5-1 to TRBJ2-1; TRBD2 matches at 12 bases. Trimming at V came to 0 bases and at J to 8 bases, leaving 6 bases not matched to a gene. The CDR3 runs 16 residues. Germline V gives CDR1 SGHRS, CDR2 YFSETQ. CDR3 nucleotide sequence: TGCGCCAGCAGCTTGGCAGCTAGCGGGAGGGCCCATGAGCAGTTCTTC. Residues: CASSLAASGRAHEQFF.

V and J are TRBV29-1 and TRBJ1-2, with a possible D match to TRBD1 (6 bases). The germline CDR1 and CDR2 sequences are SQVTM and ANQGSEA. The CDR3 is 15 residues long. This CDR3 reads CTAQGTREDNYGYTF. The DNA of the CDR3 is TGCACCGCCCAGGGGACTAGAGAAGACAACTATGGCTACACCTTC.

The V call is TRBV5-1, the J call TRBJ2-1; D remains unclear. Deletions cut 3 bases from V and 7 bases from J, with 11 bases between. CDR1 is SGHRS and CDR2 is YFSETQ in the germline V gene. The CDR3 totals 13 residues. CDR3 in DNA: TGCGCCAGCAGCTGGGCAGGCGTTAATGAGCAGTTCTTC. This encodes CASSWAGVNEQFF.

This chain joins TRBV28 and TRBJ1-1; D perhaps matches TRBD1 (5 bases). Germline values: CDR1 MDHEN, CDR2 SYDVKM. V dropped 6 bases and J dropped 0 bases, with 8 bases sitting between them. The CDR3 loop spans 13 amino acids. The CDR3 spells CASRSTVNTEAFF. DNA for the CDR3: TGTGCCAGCAGATCGACAGTGAACACTGAAGCTTTCTTT.

The chain links TRBV5-1 to TRBJ2-5; the D gene is possibly TRBD1 (6 bases). This CDR3 is 15 amino acids long. V gave up 0 bases and J gave up 5 bases, with 14 bases separating them. CDR1 is SGHRS and CDR2 is YFSETQ in the germline V gene. The CDR3 loop is CASSLVFQGLETQYF. As DNA, the CDR3 is TGCGCCAGCAGCTTGGTTTTTCAGGGGTTGGAGACCCAGTACTTC.

CDR3 DNA sequence: TGTGTGATTCGGGGCAACTATGGCTACACCTTC. Translated: CVIRGNYGYTF. The V call is TRBV28, the J call TRBJ1-2, with D possibly matching TRBD1 (5 bases). Germline loops: CDR1 MDHEN, CDR2 SYDVKM. This CDR3 has 11 amino acids.

The chain is built from TRBV27 and TRBJ1-3; D remains ambiguous. In germline, CDR1 is MNHEY, CDR2 SMNVEV (reference sequence). With 1 base removed from V and 1 base from J, the gap between germline ends came to 5 bases. CDR3 size: 14 residues. The CDR3 DNA reads TGTGCCAGCAGTTTATATGGATCTGGAAACACCATATATTTT. Translation: CASSLYGSGNTIYF.

This clone appeared a few times. Other DNA sequences in this specimen translate into the identical CDR3. V and J are TRBV7-3 and TRBJ2-2; D may be TRBD1 or TRBD2 (5 bases each). Trimming took off 2 bases at V and 1 base at J, with 5 bases between the two ends. Germline V CDR1 and CDR2: SGHTA, FQGTGA. The CDR3 loop spans 14 amino acids. CDR3 sequence reads: CASSLGGNTGELFF. The CDR3 DNA is TGTGCCAGCAGCTTAGGGGGGAACACCGGGGAGCTGTTTTTT.

The chain is built from TRBV5-1 and TRBJ2-2, with D hard to call. CDR1 is SGHRS, CDR2 YFSETQ, per germline. The germline V and J ends were trimmed by 1 base and 1 base, with 8 bases remaining between them. This CDR3 contains 15 residues. CDR3 residues: CASSLSQVNTGELFF. In DNA form, the CDR3 reads TGCGCCAGCAGCTTGAGTCAGGTGAACACCGGGGAGCTGTTTTTT.

The chain recombines TRBV5-1 with TRBJ2-2; D possibly corresponds to TRBD2 (5 bases). CDR1 and CDR2 from the germline V gene are SGHRS and YFSETQ. CDR3 length equals 14 residues. Trimming took 5 bases from V and 5 from J, leaving 13 bases between them. This chain's CDR3 is CASSWGEGTGELFF. CDR3 coding DNA: TGCGCCAGCAGTTGGGGAGAAGGGACCGGGGAGCTGTTTTTT.

The CDR3 DNA reads as TGTGCCAGCAGCATCTCTTCGGGAGTGGTCTACAATGAGCAGTTCTTC. This gives the protein CASSISSGVVYNEQFF. This sequence joins TRBV9 and TRBJ2-1, with D maybe TRBD2 (6 bases). The CDR3 length is 16 residues. The V end lost 4 bases, the J end lost 3 bases, and 17 bases lay between the germline ends. The germline V gene has CDR1 SGDLS and CDR2 YYNGEE.

In regard to this clone: The sample has other DNA sequences that encode this CDR3 too. The chain is built from TRBV7-9 and TRBJ2-1, with 11 bases matching TRBD2. CDR1 is SEHNR, CDR2 FQNEAQ, per germline (reference sequence). The CDR3 loop spans 14 amino acids. The V segment lost 3 bases and the J segment 5 bases; nucleotides outside the gene matches: 0. This CDR3 is CASSLGLADNEQFF. CDR3 nucleotides: TGTGCCAGCAGCTTGGGACTAGCGGACAATGAGCAGTTCTTC.

This chain uses TRBV4-2 with TRBJ2-7; the D is unclear. Trimming shortened V by 8 bases and J by 6 bases, and 23 bases separated the two germline ends. The CDR3 covers 15 residues. Germline CDR1 is LGHNA and CDR2 is YNFKEQ. The CDR3 DNA reads TGTGCCAGCCAAACCGCGGCAGGAGTCCCCAGCGAGCAGTACTTC. Translated, it gives CASQTAAGVPSEQYF.

V is TRBV4-1 and J is TRBJ1-2; TRBD1 matches at 11 bases. V trimming: 3 bases; J trimming: 8 bases; junction bases outside the gene matches: 8. Germline V lookup: CDR1 MGHRA, CDR2 YSYEKL. This CDR3 comprises 15 residues. The CDR3 coding sequence is TGCGCCAGCAGCCAGAGGACAGGGGGCGCGGAGGGCTACACCTTC. Residues: CASSQRTGGAEGYTF.

This sequence joins TRBV6-1 and TRBJ2-3, with 10 nucleotides matching TRBD1. Germline CDR1 is MNHNS and CDR2 is SASEGT. V shed 4 bases and J 3 bases; nucleotides not matched to a gene: 4. The length of the CDR3 is 15 residues. This chain's CDR3 is CASSGRGQGTDTQYF. CDR3 DNA: TGTGCCAGCAGTGGTCGGGGACAGGGGACAGATACGCAGTATTTT.

The chain links TRBV6-1 to TRBJ1-4; the match to TRBD1 covers 7 bases. Germline CDR1 reads MNHNS; CDR2 reads SASEGT. The CDR3 runs 16 residues. V lost 0 bases, J lost 6 bases, and 7 bases stayed unmatched. Here the CDR3 DNA reads TGTGCCAGCAGTGAAGCCGGCAGAGGGACAGATGAAAAACTGTTTTTT. This sequence encodes CASSEAGRGTDEKLFF.

The chain carries TRBV7-8 and TRBJ2-7; no clear D. Germline V gene lookup returns CDR1 SGHVS and CDR2 FQNEAQ. CDR3 length equals 18 residues. Trimming shortened V by 1 base and J by 5 bases, and 24 bases separated the two germline ends. CDR3 sequence: CASSLERSSDRSGDEQYF. The CDR3 DNA sequence: TGTGCCAGCAGCTTAGAGAGGTCATCGGACCGGAGTGGGGACGAGCAGTACTTC.

The J gene is TRBJ2-6, the V gene TRBV7-9; TRBD1 matches 7 bases. The CDR3 has 18 residues. The V gene end was trimmed by 5 bases and the J gene end by 0 bases; junction bases not matched to a gene: 10. The V gene's germline CDR1 is SEHNR and CDR2 FQNEAQ (reference sequence). The CDR3 spells CASSPQGRPFSGANVLTF. The CDR3 DNA is TGTGCCAGCAGCCCACAGGGGCGTCCGTTCTCTGGGGCCAACGTCCTGACTTTC.

V usage is TRBV10-3 and J usage is TRBJ2-1; D remains ambiguous. V was trimmed by 0 bases and J by 0 bases, leaving 9 bases between them. This CDR3 is 16 amino acids long. Germline-derived CDR1 and CDR2 are ENHRY and SYGVKD. The CDR3 protein is CAISESGLSSYNEQFF. For the CDR3, the DNA is TGTGCCATCAGTGAGTCGGGATTAAGCTCCTACAATGAGCAGTTCTTC.

The V and J genes are TRBV6-1 and TRBJ1-5, with TRBD1 identical over 11 bases. V shed 3 bases, J shed 3 bases, and the junction held 1 base outside the gene matches. There are 15 residues in the CDR3. The germline V gene encodes CDR1 MNHNS and CDR2 SASEGT. CDR3 loop: CASSEGQGVNQPQHF. The CDR3 DNA follows: TGTGCCAGCAGTGAGGGACAGGGGGTCAATCAGCCCCAGCATTTT.

The rearrangement uses TRBV6-1 and TRBJ2-1; TRBD1 is a possible D gene (5 bases). V was shortened by 5 bases and J by 3 bases, with 14 bases between the two germline ends. This CDR3 has 15 residues. Germline lookup yields CDR1 MNHNS and CDR2 SASEGT. CDR3 protein: CASSPARGDYNEQFF. CDR3 in DNA: TGTGCCAGCAGTCCCGCAAGGGGCGACTACAATGAGCAGTTCTTC.

In nucleotides, the CDR3 is TGTGCCAGCAGTTTCAGGACTAGCGGGAGGGGTGAGCAGTTCTTC. Encoded protein: CASSFRTSGRGEQFF. The chain recombines TRBV28 with TRBJ2-1, with 15 positions matching TRBD2. The trim removed 3 bases at V and 9 bases at J, leaving 3 bases unmatched. Germline assignment: CDR1 MDHEN and CDR2 SYDVKM. The CDR3 extends over 15 amino acids.

The V and J genes are TRBV28 and TRBJ1-5; 10 positions agree with TRBD1. This CDR3 region has 12 residues. The trim removed 5 bases at V and 11 bases at J, leaving 3 bases unmatched. Germline lookup yields CDR1 MDHEN and CDR2 SYDVKM. This chain's CDR3 is CASSGTGEAQHF. Written as DNA, the CDR3 is TGTGCCAGCAGTGGGACAGGGGAGGCCCAGCATTTT.